This TCR beta chain appears in the sequencing data of a study of T cell repertoires in aging, cancer and after chemotherapy. A mixed TRB-A/B primer pool amplified rearranged TRB by multiplex touch-down PCR. TCRdb reanalysed the multiplex PCR reads using MiXCR and keeps one entry per CDR3 protein. The table has 19,000 or so distinct CDR3 sequences, less than 45% seen once. TCR beta rearrangements were amplified from peripheral blood genomic DNA. The V and J ends lost 6 bases and 5 bases respectively, with 19 bases between them. The CDR3 consists of 15 residues. The receptor's source is a human donor with a solid tumor. Sequencing input: blood. The chain carries TRBV12-3 or TRBV12-4 and TRBJ1-2; D perhaps matches TRBD1 (5 bases). CDR3 nucleotide sequence: TGTGCCAGCAGCACTGGAACGGGGCCAGCTTATGGCTACACCTTC. It specifies CASSTGTGPAYGYTF.